This T cell receptor beta chain was captured by sequencing in a study of T cells in Graves' hyperthyroidism and ophthalmopathy. Overall study results and limits: Researchers found most expanded thyroid clonotypes above 0.001 in blood as well.

This clonotype has a handful of counts. Its cognate antigen is unknown. Trimming took off 5 bases at V and 2 bases at J, with 10 bases between the two ends. The germline gives CDR1 DFQATT, CDR2 SNEGSKA (reference sequence). This CDR3 comprises 13 residues. TCR beta CDR3 regions were amplified from RNA transcripts. First-round RT-PCR targeting the TCR CDR3 was performed with the HTBI primer set. MiXCR was run by TCRdb on the multiplex PCR reads, yielding one entry per CDR3 protein. The sample has approximately 600,000 distinct CDR3 sequences, less than 25% seen once; the top ten hold more than 30%. The material sequenced was blood. The TCR originated in a man in his thirties or forties with Graves' ophthalmopathy. The V call is TRBV20-1, the J call TRBJ1-5; no clear D. CDR3 in DNA: TGCAGTGCTCCCATAGTTGGCAATCAGCCCCAGCATTTT. Protein product: CSAPIVGNQPQHF.